Presented here are 4 T cell receptor beta chains from one specimen sequenced in a study of Ad26.COV2.S vaccination and SARS-CoV-2 variants. Treatment in this sample: 19 received Ad26.COV2.S at low or high dose, single or two shots; 5 received placebo; per-sample allocation not given. Sampling happened 63 days after the first vaccine or placebo injection. The data were produced by immunoSEQ multiplex PCR, yet TCRdb's version contains in-frame clones alone and is incomplete. The sample has around 420,000 clones; around 89% are singletons. Source: peripheral blood, taken in a trial of Ad26.COV2.S vaccine versus placebo. These receptors came from a person between 18 and 60 years old who received the Ad26.COV2.S COVID-19 vaccine or a placebo.

CDR3: CASSVWAGSLVYEQYF. CDR3 bases: TGTGCCAGCAGCGTATGGGCAGGGTCTTTGGTTTACGAGCAGTACTTC. The chain employs TRBV28 and TRBJ2-7, with TRBD1 as a possible D gene (5 bases). Germline CDR1 is MDHEN and CDR2 is SYDVKM. Trimming shortened V by 6 bases and J by 4 bases, and 22 bases separated the two germline ends. The CDR3 consists of 16 residues. Using reference TRBV28 and TRBJ2-7 for the parts outside the CDR3, the full variable domain is DVKVTQSSRYLVKRTGEKVFLECVQDMDHENMFWYRQDPGLGLRLIYFSYDVKMKEKGDIPEGYSVSREKKERFSLILESASTNQTSMYLCASSVWAGSLVYEQYFGPGTRLTVT.

This rearrangement joins TRBV7-2 to TRBJ1-6, with a possible D match to TRBD1 (6 bases). Trimming removed 1 base at V and 6 bases at J, with 13 bases between. Germline lookup yields CDR1 SGHTA and CDR2 FQGNSA. The CDR3 sequence is 16 residues long. CDR3 protein: CASSLVGGGFNSPLHF. CDR3 bases: TGTGCCAGCAGCTTAGTAGGCGGGGGCTTTAATTCACCCCTCCACTTT.

This clone was picked up one time. The gene calls are TRBV4-1 and TRBJ2-5; D gene unclear. The CDR3 totals 16 residues. Germline CDR1 and CDR2: MGHRA and YSYEKL. Between the trimmed V and J ends, which lost 0 bases and 5 bases, there was a span of 16 bases. CDR3 nucleotides: TGCGCCAGCAGCCAAGATCGACTGGGCGTTGGGGAGACCCAGTACTTC. Amino acid sequence: CASSQDRLGVGETQYF.

In this sample, this clone turned up a few times. V usage is TRBV30 and J usage is TRBJ2-1, with D perhaps matching TRBD1 or TRBD2 (5 bases each). This CDR3 has 15 amino acids. The V end lost 1 base, the J end lost 4 bases, and 14 bases lay between the germline ends. The germline gives CDR1 GTSNPN, CDR2 SVGIG (reference sequence). CDR3 in amino acids: CAWSERGLDYNEQFF. The CDR3, as DNA: TGTGCCTGGAGTGAGAGGGGATTGGATTACAATGAGCAGTTCTTC.